This T cell receptor (beta chain) was captured by sequencing in a study of T cell changes during pregnancy in multiple sclerosis. Using immunoSEQ multiplex PCR, the repertoire was profiled, and TCRdb retains in-frame clones only, with some absent. The repertoire holds 70,000 to 95,000 clones, around 93% seen once, with less than 0.75% in the top ten. Germline CDR1 SGHAT, CDR2 FQDESV (reference sequence). This CDR3 spans 12 amino acids. V was trimmed by 2 bases and J by 11 bases, leaving 7 bases between them. V and J are TRBV11-1 and TRBJ1-6; D is undetermined. The sequencing used peripheral blood, collected in the second trimester of pregnancy. The clonotype was recovered from a female donor in good health, enrolled as a control in a pregnancy study. CDR3 loop: CASSLNRAPLHF. DNA of the CDR3: TGTGCCAGCAGCTTAAATCGAGCACCCCTCCACTTT.